One sample yielded the 5 T cell receptor beta chains listed below, sequenced in a study of T cell repertoires in cytomegalovirus infection (dated by TCRdb to the late 2010s). These receptors have no identified antigens. The meaning of the sample's treatment or condition label: in vitro stimulation with specific CMV peptide epitopes to enrich CMV-specific T cells. This sample was sequenced with an Illumina HiSeq 1500. TCRdb ran its own pipeline on the public reads, namely fastp trimming at Q25 and MiXCR clone calling, and kept in-frame beta chains. When rows share a CDR3 protein, they turn into one entry using the most common DNA and genes. For this sample the table gives 650,000 to 900,000 distinct CDR3 sequences, of which about 30% were detected only once. The top ten constitute around 12% of the sample. Sequences were derived from cultured CD8+ T cells from PBMCs, sampled from culture after CMV antigen stimulation. All receptors come from a human donor in good health (CMV status not recorded). Some clones in this sample may be carry-over from other donors' samples.

V is TRBV29-1 and J is TRBJ2-7; TRBD1 matches 8 bases. The J segment lost 3 bases and the V segment lost 6 bases, leaving 13 bases of the junction unmatched. The CDR3 consists of 15 residues. CDR1 and CDR2 (germline): SQVTM, ANQGSEA. CDR3 region: CSVLKRTGKDYEQYF. CDR3 DNA: TGCAGCGTCTTGAAGCGGACAGGGAAAGACTACGAGCAGTACTTC.

The J gene is TRBJ2-7, the V gene TRBV11-1; perhaps TRBD1 as D (6 bases). CDR1 and CDR2 from the germline V gene are SGHAT and FQDESV (reference sequence). There are 13 residues in the CDR3. Between the trimmed V and J ends, which lost 6 bases and 5 bases, there was a span of 14 bases. In DNA, the CDR3 is TGTGCCAGCAGGGACAGTGAGTCACACGAGCAGTACGTC. Its protein is CASRDSESHEQYV.

This clonotype was detected a few times. The rearrangement links TRBV7-2 to TRBJ2-1; a weak D match, TRBD2 (7 bases). The V gene's germline CDR1 is SGHTA and CDR2 FQGNSA. V was clipped by 3 bases and J by 8 bases, with 26 bases between them. CDR3 length: 18 amino acids. CDR3 residues: CASSFPTGGGYGTYEQFF. CDR3 DNA sequence: TGTGCCAGCAGCTTCCCAACGGGGGGCGGGTACGGTACATATGAGCAGTTCTTC. Using reference TRBV7-2 and TRBJ2-1 for the parts outside the CDR3, the full variable domain is GAGVSQSPSNKVTEKGKDVELRCDPISGHTALYWYRQSLGQGLEFLIYFQGNSAPDKSGLPSDRFSAERTGGSVSTLTIQRTQQEDSAVYLCASSFPTGGGYGTYEQFFGPGTRLTVL.

The chain joins TRBV20-1 to TRBJ1-5; 7 bases line up with TRBD1. After removal of 6 bases from V and 0 bases from J, the junction contained 14 bases not matched to a gene. The germline V gene has CDR1 DFQATT and CDR2 SNEGSKA (reference sequence). This CDR3 region has 17 residues. CDR3 amino acids: CSADPGTESYSNQPQHF. CDR3 DNA: TGCAGTGCGGACCCCGGGACAGAGTCCTATAGCAATCAGCCCCAGCATTTT.

V is TRBV12-3 or TRBV12-4 and J is TRBJ1-1; unclear D gene. This CDR3 contains 17 residues. V was trimmed by 3 bases and J by 2 bases, leaving 19 bases between them. The DNA of the CDR3 is TGTGCCAGCAGTTTGAGGCCAGGTGACGCAGCCAACACTGAAGCTTTCTTT. Encoded protein: CASSLRPGDAANTEAFF.